This T cell receptor beta chain emerged from a study of cytomegalovirus exposure and HLA in healthy donors. Study context: Ancestry clustering placed 81% of over 300 genotyped donors in the Caucasian-associated cluster.

Of note for this clone: What it recognizes is unknown.

PCR was performed using 60 Vbeta and 13 Jbeta primers. Method: immunoSEQ multiplex PCR; TCRdb's copy keeps in-frame clones and lacks some. The top ten hold around a tenth of the sample, which has around 160,000 clones, more than 65% seen once. The study, taken as a whole, reports: For most TCR beta V segments, an earlier analysis put the productive rate at about 90% or about 30% of the time. Available immune exposure information was restricted to CMV serostatus only.

Sequenced sample: PBMCs. The receptor was isolated from a man aged 18 to 35 in good health and CMV-seropositive.

The CDR3 sequence: CASSSPTSGFNNEQFF. DNA for the CDR3: TGTGCCAGCAGTTCCCCGACTAGCGGGTTTAACAATGAGCAGTTCTTC. V gene TRBV27 combines with J gene TRBJ2-1; 10 bases agree with TRBD2. The J segment lost 5 bases and the V segment lost 4 bases, leaving 8 bases of the junction unmatched. This CDR3 has 16 amino acids. Germline-derived CDR1 and CDR2 are MNHEY and SMNVEV (reference sequence).